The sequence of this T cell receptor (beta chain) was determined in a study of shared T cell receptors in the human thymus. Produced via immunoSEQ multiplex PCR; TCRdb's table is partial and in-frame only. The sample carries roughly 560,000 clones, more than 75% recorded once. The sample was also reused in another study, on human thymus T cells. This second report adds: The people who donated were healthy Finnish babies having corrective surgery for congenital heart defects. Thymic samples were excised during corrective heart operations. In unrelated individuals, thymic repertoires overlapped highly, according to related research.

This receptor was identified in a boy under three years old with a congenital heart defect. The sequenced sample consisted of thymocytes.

CDR3 sequence reads: CASSQDLWLAGGVGELFF. The CDR3 coding sequence is TGCGCCAGCAGCCAAGATCTTTGGCTAGCGGGAGGGGTGGGGGAGCTGTTTTTT. The rearrangement links TRBV4-3 to TRBJ2-2; the match to TRBD2 covers 12 bases. The ends lost 0 bases at V and 8 bases at J; junction bases unmatched: 10. The V gene's germline CDR1 is LGHNA and CDR2 YSLEER. The CDR3 length is 18 residues.